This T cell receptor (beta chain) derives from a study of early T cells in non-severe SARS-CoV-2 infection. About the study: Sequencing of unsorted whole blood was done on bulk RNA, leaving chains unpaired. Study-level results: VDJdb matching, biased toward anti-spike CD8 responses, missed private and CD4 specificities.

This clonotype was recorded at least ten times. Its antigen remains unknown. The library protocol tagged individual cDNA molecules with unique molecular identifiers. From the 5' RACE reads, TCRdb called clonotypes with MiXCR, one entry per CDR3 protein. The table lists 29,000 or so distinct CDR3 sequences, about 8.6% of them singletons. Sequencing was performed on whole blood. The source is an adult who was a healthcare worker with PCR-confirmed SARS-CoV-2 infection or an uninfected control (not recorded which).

CDR3 protein: CASSSQTTILTGELFF. The CDR3 DNA is TGTGCCAGCAGCTCACAAACAACGATTCTCACCGGGGAGCTGTTTTTT. V and J are TRBV7-9 and TRBJ2-2; D not resolved. Germline assignment: CDR1 SEHNR and CDR2 FQNEAQ (reference sequence). This CDR3 region has 16 residues. Trimming removed 4 bases at V and 4 bases at J, with 16 bases between.